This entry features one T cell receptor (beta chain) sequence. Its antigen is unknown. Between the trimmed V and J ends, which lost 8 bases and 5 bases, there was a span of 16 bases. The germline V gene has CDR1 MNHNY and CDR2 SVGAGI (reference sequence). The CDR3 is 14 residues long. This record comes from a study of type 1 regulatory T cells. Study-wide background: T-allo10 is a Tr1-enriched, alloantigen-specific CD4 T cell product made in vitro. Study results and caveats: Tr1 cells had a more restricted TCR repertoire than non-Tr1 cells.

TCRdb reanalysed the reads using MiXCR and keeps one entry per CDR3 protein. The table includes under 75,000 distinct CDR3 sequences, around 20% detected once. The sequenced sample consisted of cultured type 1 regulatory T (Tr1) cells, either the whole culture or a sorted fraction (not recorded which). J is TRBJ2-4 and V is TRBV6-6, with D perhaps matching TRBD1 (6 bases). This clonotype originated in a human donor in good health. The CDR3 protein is CASAPLHRENIQYF. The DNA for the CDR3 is TGTGCCAGCGCCCCCCTCCACAGGGAAAACATTCAGTACTTC.